The 12 T cell receptor beta chains given below trace back to one sample, sequenced in a study of beta chain features in type 1 diabetes. Expressed TCRB transcripts were sequenced, since all the RNA that had been isolated was reverse transcribed. TCRdb's copy holds only in-frame clones and misses some; the assay was immunoSEQ multiplex PCR. The table lists 130,000 or so clones, around a tenth of them singletons, with about 0.6% in the top ten. Sequencing input: central memory CD4+ T cells from blood. These receptors all come from a woman in her thirties or forties in good health.

The chain carries TRBV27 and TRBJ2-6, with 7 bases aligning to TRBD1. The V and J ends lost 4 bases and 0 bases, in that order; junction bases with no gene match: 3. CDR3 length: 16 residues. Looked up from germline, CDR1 is MNHEY and CDR2 is SMNVEV (reference sequence). DNA for the CDR3: TGTGCCAGCAGTTCCTGGACAGGCTCTGGGGCCAACGTCCTGACTTTC. Residues: CASSSWTGSGANVLTF.

The chain recombines TRBV5-4 with TRBJ1-1, with 9 bases identical to TRBD1. The CDR3 runs 14 residues. The J segment lost 8 bases and the V segment lost 4 bases, leaving 9 bases of the junction unmatched. Germline lookup yields CDR1 SGHNT and CDR2 YYREEE (reference sequence). For the CDR3, the DNA is TGTGCCAGCAGCAGGGCCGGGACAGGGAAGGAAGCTTTCTTT. Encoded protein: CASSRAGTGKEAFF.

V usage is TRBV10-1 and J usage is TRBJ1-1; D is possibly TRBD1 (5 bases). V lost 3 bases to trimming and J lost 3 bases, with 8 bases between them. The germline V gene has CDR1 WNHNN and CDR2 SYGVQD (reference sequence). CDR3 length equals 13 residues. In DNA, the CDR3 is TGCGCCAGCAGTGACAGGGTCGACACTGAAGCTTTCTTT. Protein: CASSDRVDTEAFF.

The V gene is TRBV7-8, the J gene TRBJ1-5, with a possible D match to TRBD1 (6 bases). This CDR3 is 17 amino acids long. Germline V gene lookup returns CDR1 SGHVS and CDR2 FQNEAQ. With 1 base removed from V and 2 bases from J, the gap between germline ends came to 15 bases. Here the CDR3 reads CASSLGPRGMRNQPQHF. The CDR3, as DNA: TGTGCCAGCAGCTTAGGGCCCAGGGGTATGCGCAATCAGCCCCAGCATTTT. Drawing the rest from reference TRBV7-8 and TRBJ1-5, the complete variable domain is GAGVSQSPRYKVAKRGQDVALRCDPISGHVSLFWYQQALGQGPEFLTYFQNEAQLDKSGLPSDRFFAERPEGSVSTLKIQRTQQEDSAVYLCASSLGPRGMRNQPQHFGDGTRLSIL.

The J gene is TRBJ1-6, the V gene TRBV5-4; the match to TRBD1 covers 9 bases. The germline V gene has CDR1 SGHNT and CDR2 YYREEE (reference sequence). The V and J ends lost 4 bases and 9 bases, in that order; junction bases with no gene match: 2. The CDR3 covers 13 residues. CDR3 nucleotides: TGTGCCAGCAGCCCGGACAGGGGTTCACCCCTCCACTTT. It specifies CASSPDRGSPLHF.

This clone was observed a few times. V and J are TRBV7-2 and TRBJ2-3; a possible D gene is TRBD1 (5 bases). This CDR3 spans 14 amino acids. With 5 bases removed from V and 8 bases from J, the gap between germline ends came to 17 bases. Germline-derived CDR1 and CDR2 are SGHTA and FQGNSA. CDR3 loop: CASSRGPKGSTQYF. CDR3 in DNA: TGTGCCAGCAGCAGGGGCCCTAAGGGTAGTACGCAGTATTTT. Together with reference TRBV7-2 and TRBJ2-3, the CDR3 gives the full variable domain: GAGVSQSPSNKVTEKGKDVELRCDPISGHTALYWYRQSLGQGLEFLIYFQGNSAPDKSGLPSDRFSAERTGGSVSTLTIQRTQQEDSAVYLCASSRGPKGSTQYFGPGTRLTVL.

In its sample, this clone was seen a few times. The chain employs TRBV19 and TRBJ2-3, with 8 nucleotides matching TRBD2. CDR1 and CDR2 (germline): LNHDA, SQIVND (reference sequence). The CDR3 is 13 residues long. V was pared by 2 bases and J by 6 bases, with 1 base of the junction left unmatched. The CDR3 here is CASSITGGDTQYF. In DNA form, the CDR3 reads TGTGCCAGTAGTATAACGGGGGGGGATACGCAGTATTTT.

The V and J genes are TRBV29-1 and TRBJ2-5; D might be TRBD2 (5 bases). CDR3 length equals 12 residues. Per the germline V gene, CDR1 is SQVTM and CDR2 is ANQGSEA. V lost 5 bases and J lost 1, with 8 bases in between. DNA of the CDR3: TGCAGCGTTATAGCGAGCCAAGAGACCCAGTACTTC. It yields the protein CSVIASQETQYF.

This clone came up a few times. The V and J genes are TRBV7-9 and TRBJ1-2, with TRBD1 identical over 8 bases. V trimming: 3 bases; J trimming: 0 bases; junction bases outside the gene matches: 6. The CDR3 totals 16 residues. Germline lookup yields CDR1 SEHNR and CDR2 FQNEAQ (reference sequence). CDR3 loop: CASSFSQGAANYGYTF. DNA for the CDR3: TGTGCCAGCAGCTTCAGTCAGGGGGCCGCTAACTATGGCTACACCTTC. Full variable domain (remainder filled in from reference TRBV7-9 and TRBJ1-2): DTGVSQNPRHKITKRGQNVTFRCDPISEHNRLYWYRQTLGQGPEFLTYFQNEAQLEKSRLLSDRFSAERPKGSFSTLEIQRTEQGDSAMYLCASSFSQGAANYGYTFGSGTRLTVV.

The chain has TRBV6-1 and TRBJ1-1, with D maybe TRBD1 (5 bases). The CDR3 covers 15 residues. With 2 bases removed from V and 4 bases from J, the gap between germline ends came to 14 bases. CDR1 and CDR2 from the germline V gene are MNHNS and SASEGT. The chain's CDR3 is CASSEWGRLGTEAFF. The CDR3 coding sequence is TGTGCCAGCAGTGAATGGGGCAGGCTGGGCACTGAAGCTTTCTTT.

This clone has a handful of counts. This sequence joins TRBV7-8 and TRBJ2-5; D is ambiguous. CDR1 is SGHVS and CDR2 is FQNEAQ in the germline V gene. Deletions cut 7 bases from V and 5 bases from J, with 8 bases between. The CDR3 spans 11 residues. CDR3 bases: TGTGCCAGCACCCTAAAGGAGACCCAGTACTTC. Translating it yields CASTLKETQYF.

In this sample, this clone turned up a few times. The gene calls are TRBV11-3 and TRBJ2-1, with 8 bases lining up with TRBD1. CDR1 is SGHNT, CDR2 YENEEA, per germline. J was trimmed by 2 bases and V by 5 bases; bases with no gene match: 5. The CDR3 extends over 15 amino acids. CDR3 sequence (DNA): TGTGCCAGCAGCCCAGACAGGGGTCCCTACAATGAGCAGTTCTTC. Its translation: CASSPDRGPYNEQFF.